This entry describes one T cell receptor (beta chain). Germline V gene lookup returns CDR1 LGHNA and CDR2 YSLEER. The trim removed 1 base at V and 6 bases at J, leaving 4 bases unmatched. The CDR3 has 15 amino acids. This record comes from a study of blood T cell repertoires in COVID-19. Per the original data handling: Estimation of nucleated cell counts was performed using reference gene primer amplification. The protocol was immunoSEQ multiplex PCR, while the TCRdb copy is restricted to in-frame clones and leaves out a portion. The D gene and trimming were derived from the DNA, and the V and J assignments and clone size from that table. The sample comprises 100,000 or so clones, roughly 86% of which are singletons, and 6% to 7.5% rests with the top ten.

The chain recombines TRBV4-3 with TRBJ2-4; 9 bases fit TRBD2. Sequenced material: peripheral blood. This TCR came from a middle-aged man with active or convalescent COVID-19. CDR3 loop: CASSQGGGAGNIQYF. The CDR3 nucleotides are TGCGCCAGCAGCCAAGGCGGGGGGGCCGGAAACATTCAGTACTTC.